The 27 T cell receptor beta chains below all came from one sample that was sequenced in a study of T cells after yellow fever vaccination. TCRdb re-derived calls from the 5' RACE reads in MiXCR, one entry per CDR3 protein. The repertoire includes more than 300,000 distinct CDR3 sequences, 6.8% of them detected once, and 15% to 20% sits in the top ten. Sequencing was performed on PBMCs, taken more than 35 days after the first yellow fever vaccination. The source is a man younger than 35 who received the YFV17D yellow fever vaccine.

This clonotype was recorded a few times. The chain employs TRBV10-3 and TRBJ2-3; 10 bases are a match to TRBD2. V dropped 7 bases and J dropped 0; count of bases not matched to a gene: 1. The CDR3 is 14 residues long. Per the germline V gene, CDR1 is ENHRY and CDR2 is SYGVKD. DNA of the CDR3: TGTGCCATCAAAGCGGGGGGGAGCACAGATACGCAGTATTTT. This codes for CAIKAGGSTDTQYF.

The V gene is TRBV19, the J gene TRBJ1-2, with D unresolved. Germline V lookup: CDR1 LNHDA, CDR2 SQIVND (reference sequence). This CDR3 comprises 14 residues. Trimming removed 5 bases at V and 6 bases at J, with 16 bases between. CDR3: CASSPVRERDGYTF. CDR3 DNA: TGTGCCAGTAGTCCCGTTCGAGAGCGAGATGGCTACACCTTC. Supplemented by reference TRBV19 and TRBJ1-2, the full variable domain reads DGGITQSPKYLFRKEGQNVTLSCEQNLNHDAMYWYRQDPGQGLRLIYYSQIVNDFQKGDIAEGYSVSREKKESFPLTVTSAQKNPTAFYLCASSPVRERDGYTFGSGTRLTVV.

This clonotype came up a few times. The V and J genes are TRBV4-1 and TRBJ2-1; D tentatively fits TRBD1 or TRBD2 (5 bases each). The V and J ends lost 0 bases and 10 bases respectively, with 13 bases between them. Germline V lookup: CDR1 MGHRA, CDR2 YSYEKL. The CDR3 extends over 14 amino acids. The CDR3, as DNA: TGCGCCAGCAGCCAAGAGGGGGTCGATGTGGAGCAGTTCTTC. Its protein is CASSQEGVDVEQFF.

J is TRBJ2-5 and V is TRBV10-1; D may be TRBD1 (5 bases). Looked up from germline, CDR1 is WNHNN and CDR2 is SYGVQD (reference sequence). Trimming shortened V by 4 bases and J by 5 bases, and 14 bases separated the two germline ends. The CDR3 length is 14 residues. The CDR3 DNA follows: TGCGCCAGCAGTGGGACAACGTCCGGTGAGACCCAGTACTTC. Its protein product is CASSGTTSGETQYF.

This clonotype was found a few times. The chain couples TRBV12-3 or TRBV12-4 to TRBJ2-2; D remains unclear. There are 15 residues in the CDR3. Deletions cut 8 bases from V and 1 base from J, with 14 bases between. CDR3 DNA: TGTGCCAGCTACCAGGATACGAGGAACACCGGGGAGCTGTTTTTT. Amino acid sequence: CASYQDTRNTGELFF.

This clonotype was found many times. The chain combines TRBV7-2 with TRBJ2-7; 7 nucleotides match TRBD2. The trim removed 3 bases at V and 1 base at J, leaving 3 bases unmatched. Germline V gene sequence: CDR1 SGHTA, CDR2 FQGNSA. This CDR3 is built from 14 residues. The CDR3 DNA is TGTGCCAGCAGCTTCTCTAGCGGATCCTACGAGCAGTACGTC. It specifies CASSFSSGSYEQYV.

The chain employs TRBV5-5 and TRBJ2-7, with D perhaps TRBD2 (5 bases). This CDR3 has 12 amino acids. The germline gives CDR1 SGHKS, CDR2 YYEKEE (reference sequence). V lost 5 bases and J 5 bases, leaving 11 bases between the germline ends. This CDR3 reads CASRTVGDEQYF. DNA for the CDR3: TGTGCCAGCAGAACTGTCGGGGACGAGCAGTACTTC.

This clonotype has a count of ten or more. V is TRBV7-6 and J is TRBJ1-3; 8 nucleotides match TRBD1. Germline V lookup: CDR1 SGHVS, CDR2 FNYEAQ. V was clipped by 3 bases and J by 6 bases; unmatched bases: 4. The CDR3 sequence is 14 residues long. CDR3 in amino acids: CASSFGQGTNTIYF. The CDR3 DNA sequence: TGTGCCAGCAGCTTCGGACAGGGTACAAACACCATATATTTT.

This chain links TRBV9 with TRBJ2-2, with D possibly matching TRBD2 (5 bases). V gave up 2 bases and J gave up 1 base, with 12 bases separating them. Germline loops: CDR1 SGDLS, CDR2 YYNGEE. The CDR3 runs 16 residues. The CDR3: CASSVWAGRNTGELFF. The CDR3 region has the DNA TGTGCCAGCAGCGTCTGGGCGGGTCGGAACACCGGGGAGCTGTTTTTT.

V gene TRBV27 combines with J gene TRBJ2-1; maybe TRBD1 (7 bases). The CDR3 totals 16 residues. Germline CDR1 and CDR2: MNHEY and SMNVEV (reference sequence). V was trimmed by 4 bases and J by 6 bases, leaving 19 bases between them. CDR3 loop: CASSSRFYRGGNEQFF. Written as DNA, the CDR3 is TGTGCCAGCAGTTCTAGGTTTTACAGGGGAGGCAATGAGCAGTTCTTC.

V usage is TRBV6-5 and J usage is TRBJ1-1, with TRBD1 as a possible D gene (6 bases). The CDR3 has 15 residues. Germline assignment: CDR1 MNHEY and CDR2 SVGAGI. The V and J ends lost 5 bases and 1 base respectively, with 14 bases between them. CDR3 in DNA: TGTGCCAGCAGTCTACGTCCGGGACAGAACACTGAAGCTTTCTTT. This gives the protein CASSLRPGQNTEAFF.

By share, this clonotype counts as medium-sized (0.01 to 0.1%). The rearrangement uses TRBV7-9 and TRBJ2-1; D is ambiguous. CDR1 and CDR2 from the germline V gene are SEHNR and FQNEAQ (reference sequence). V lost 3 bases and J 12 bases, leaving 9 bases between the germline ends. The CDR3 extends over 11 amino acids. Here the CDR3 reads CASSFNRRQFF. CDR3 in DNA: TGTGCCAGCAGCTTCAATCGGAGGCAGTTCTTC.

This clonotype was seen a few times. The genes are TRBV4-3 and TRBJ2-2; 10 bases are shared with TRBD2. CDR3 length equals 17 residues. The V gene end was trimmed by 1 base and the J gene end by 6 bases; junction bases not matched to a gene: 8. The germline CDR1 and CDR2 sequences are LGHNA and YSLEER. CDR3 amino acids: CASSQATSGAISGELFF. The CDR3, as DNA: TGCGCCAGCAGCCAAGCAACTAGCGGGGCCATATCCGGGGAGCTGTTTTTT.

J is TRBJ2-2 and V is TRBV5-1, with D perhaps matching TRBD1 (5 bases). Germline loops: CDR1 SGHRS, CDR2 YFSETQ. The ends were cut back, 3 bases at V and 6 bases at J, with 12 bases in the middle. The CDR3 length is 14 residues. The CDR3 sequence: CASSSDAGSGELFF. DNA of the CDR3: TGCGCCAGCAGCTCTGACGCAGGGTCCGGGGAGCTGTTTTTT.

In its sample, this clonotype was seen a few times. The rearrangement uses TRBV28 and TRBJ2-1, with TRBD2 identical over 13 bases. The trim removed 2 bases at V and 9 bases at J, leaving 4 bases unmatched. Germline CDR1 and CDR2: MDHEN and SYDVKM. The CDR3 is 15 residues long. The CDR3 DNA reads TGTGCCAGCAGTTTAGGACTAGCGGGGGTTCTTGAGCAGTTCTTC. Protein product: CASSLGLAGVLEQFF.

The rearrangement uses TRBV7-2 and TRBJ1-1; D possibly corresponds to TRBD1 (5 bases). Germline assignment: CDR1 SGHTA and CDR2 FQGNSA. CDR3 length equals 14 residues. V was trimmed by 6 bases and J by 2 bases, leaving 13 bases between them. DNA of the CDR3: TGTGCCAGCAGGCCGCGGGGCGGAAACACTGAAGCTTTCTTT. Its protein is CASRPRGGNTEAFF.

The chain combines TRBV5-4 with TRBJ2-3; 7 nucleotides agree with TRBD1. The CDR3 covers 15 residues. Per the germline V gene, CDR1 is SGHNT and CDR2 is YYREEE (reference sequence). The ends lost 4 bases at V and 4 bases at J; junction bases unmatched: 9. The CDR3 loop reads CASSPNDRVADTQYF. Here the CDR3 DNA reads TGTGCCAGCAGCCCAAATGACAGGGTAGCAGATACGCAGTATTTT.

This clonotype was observed a few times. The chain recombines TRBV6-2 or TRBV6-3 with TRBJ1-5; unclear D gene. V was clipped by 6 bases and J by 0 bases, with 3 bases between them. The CDR3 has 12 amino acids. The germline V gene encodes CDR1 MNHEY and CDR2 SVGEGT. The CDR3: CASRGSNQPQHF. CDR3 DNA: TGTGCCAGCAGGGGTAGCAATCAGCCCCAGCATTTT.

The rearrangement uses TRBV5-6 and TRBJ2-1; D possibly corresponds to TRBD2 (6 bases). The ends were cut back, 5 bases at V and 3 bases at J, with 18 bases in the middle. Germline loops: CDR1 SGHDT, CDR2 YYEEEE. This CDR3 comprises 16 residues. The CDR3 loop is CASRVHSLGGYNEQFF. DNA of the CDR3: TGTGCCAGCAGGGTACATTCTCTCGGGGGCTACAATGAGCAGTTCTTC.

This clonotype was seen a few times. The chain uses TRBV29-1 and TRBJ1-2; 7 bases are shared with TRBD1. The CDR3 has 10 amino acids. With V trimmed by 6 bases and J by 6 bases, 1 base remained unmatched. The germline V gene encodes CDR1 SQVTM and CDR2 ANQGSEA. The CDR3 region is CSVGTDGYTF. CDR3 in DNA: TGCAGCGTGGGGACAGATGGCTACACCTTC. The full variable domain, in which reference TRBV29-1 and TRBJ1-2 provide the parts outside the CDR3, is SAVISQKPSRDICQRGTSLTIQCQVDSQVTMMFWYRQQPGQSLTLIATANQGSEATYESGFVIDKFPISRPNLTFSTLTVSNMSPEDSSIYLCSVGTDGYTFGSGTRLTVV.

This clonotype has a count of ten or more. The chain combines TRBV4-3 with TRBJ2-7; 11 positions match TRBD2. CDR1 and CDR2 from the germline V gene are LGHNA and YSLEER. Trimming at V came to 0 bases and at J to 0 bases, leaving 1 base not matched to a gene. The CDR3 has 16 residues. Written as DNA, the CDR3 is TGCGCCAGCAGCCAAGATCTAGCGGGGGGCTCCTACGAGCAGTACTTC. Residues: CASSQDLAGGSYEQYF.

This clonotype was seen at least ten times. The V call is TRBV12-3 or TRBV12-4, the J call TRBJ1-2, with a weak D call TRBD1 (5 bases). CDR3 length: 12 amino acids. V lost 8 bases and J 4 bases, leaving 11 bases between the germline ends. CDR3 DNA sequence: TGTGCCAGCTCAGGGAGTGCCTATGGCTACACCTTC. This encodes CASSGSAYGYTF.

The CDR3 is CSARERTDGYTF. In nucleotides, the CDR3 is TGCAGTGCTAGAGAAAGGACAGATGGCTACACCTTC. V is TRBV20-1 and J is TRBJ1-2; weak D call: TRBD1 (6 bases). Trimming left V 0 bases short and J 6 bases short, with 8 bases between. Germline CDR1 and CDR2: DFQATT and SNEGSKA (reference sequence). CDR3 length: 12 residues.

The table lists this clonotype with a few counts. The rearrangement links TRBV12-3 or TRBV12-4 to TRBJ2-1, with TRBD1 identical over 7 bases. The CDR3 length is 15 residues. Germline trimming cut 2 bases from V and 7 bases from J; bases unmatched to any gene: 8. CDR3 nucleotide sequence: TGTGCCAGCAGTTTAAGGGGGCGCGTGGAGAATGAGCAGTTCTTC. It yields the protein CASSLRGRVENEQFF.

This clonotype has just a few counts. The J gene is TRBJ1-5, the V gene TRBV6-5; no clear D. Looked up from germline, CDR1 is MNHEY and CDR2 is SVGAGI. The CDR3 has 14 residues. Trimming cost V 0 bases and J 1 base, with 4 bases left between them. The CDR3 reads CASSYSASNQPQHF. CDR3 DNA sequence: TGTGCCAGCAGTTACTCAGCAAGCAATCAGCCCCAGCATTTT.

This clonotype was found a few times. The chain combines TRBV20-1 with TRBJ2-3; tentative D call: TRBD2 (5 bases). V was pared by 0 bases and J by 2 bases, with 15 bases between. This CDR3 spans 16 amino acids. Germline V lookup: CDR1 DFQATT, CDR2 SNEGSKA (reference sequence). For the CDR3, the DNA is TGCAGTGCTAGAGATGGAGGAGGAGAGGTCACAGATACGCAGTATTTT. It is translated as CSARDGGGEVTDTQYF.

The sample holds many counts of this clonotype. This sequence joins TRBV4-3 and TRBJ2-2, with 10 bases matching TRBD1. Germline V gene data show CDR1 as LGHNA and CDR2 as YSLEER. Unmatched junction bases numbered 2, after V lost 1 base and J lost 3 bases. This CDR3 region has 16 residues. CDR3 protein: CASSQGQGAYTGELFF. The DNA for the CDR3 is TGCGCCAGCAGCCAAGGACAGGGGGCCTACACCGGGGAGCTGTTTTTT.